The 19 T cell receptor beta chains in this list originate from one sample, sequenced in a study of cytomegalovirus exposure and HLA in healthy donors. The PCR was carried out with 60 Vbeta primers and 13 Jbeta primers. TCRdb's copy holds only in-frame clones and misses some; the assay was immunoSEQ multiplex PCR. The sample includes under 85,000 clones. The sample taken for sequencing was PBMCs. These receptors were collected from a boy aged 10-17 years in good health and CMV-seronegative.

The DNA of the CDR3 is TGTGCCAGCAGCGTGCCATACAGGGGCGGTGAGCAGTTCTTC. This codes for CASSVPYRGGEQFF. V and J are TRBV9 and TRBJ2-1, with 7 nucleotides matching TRBD1. Germline V gene data show CDR1 as SGDLS and CDR2 as YYNGEE. Trimming cost V 2 bases and J 9 bases; bases outside gene matches: 8. The CDR3 runs 14 residues.

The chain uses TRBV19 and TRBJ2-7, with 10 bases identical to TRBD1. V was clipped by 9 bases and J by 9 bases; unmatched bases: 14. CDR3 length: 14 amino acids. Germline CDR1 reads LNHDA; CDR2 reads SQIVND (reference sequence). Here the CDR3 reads CASRGQGLGSVQYF. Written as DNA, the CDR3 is TGTGCCAGCAGGGGACAGGGGCTCGGTTCGGTGCAGTACTTC. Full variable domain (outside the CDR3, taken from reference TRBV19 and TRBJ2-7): DGGITQSPKYLFRKEGQNVTLSCEQNLNHDAMYWYRQDPGQGLRLIYYSQIVNDFQKGDIAEGYSVSREKKESFPLTVTSAQKNPTAFYLCASRGQGLGSVQYFGPGTRLTVT.

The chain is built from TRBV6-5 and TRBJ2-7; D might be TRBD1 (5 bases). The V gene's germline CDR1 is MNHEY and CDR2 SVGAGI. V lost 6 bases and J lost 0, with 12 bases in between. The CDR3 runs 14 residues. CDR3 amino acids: CASRPQTVSYEQYF. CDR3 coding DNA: TGTGCCAGCAGACCCCAGACAGTCTCCTACGAGCAGTACTTC.

In DNA, the CDR3 is TGTGCCAGCAGCTTAGGACTACTGTTCTCCTACAATGAGCAGTTCTTC. Translation gives CASSLGLLFSYNEQFF. The chain uses TRBV7-8 and TRBJ2-1; a weak D match, TRBD2 (5 bases). The CDR3 length is 16 residues. The germline gives CDR1 SGHVS, CDR2 FQNEAQ. V lost 1 base to trimming and J lost 0 bases, with 10 bases between them.

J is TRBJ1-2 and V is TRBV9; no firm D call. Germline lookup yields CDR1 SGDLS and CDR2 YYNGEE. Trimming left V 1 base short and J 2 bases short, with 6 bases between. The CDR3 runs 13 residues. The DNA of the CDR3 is TGTGCCAGCAGCGTACAGAGGAACTATGGCTACACCTTC. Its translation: CASSVQRNYGYTF.

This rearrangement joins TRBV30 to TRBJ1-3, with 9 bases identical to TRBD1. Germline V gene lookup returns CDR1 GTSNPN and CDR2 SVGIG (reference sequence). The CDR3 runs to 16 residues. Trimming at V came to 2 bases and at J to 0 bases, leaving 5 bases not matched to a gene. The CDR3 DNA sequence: TGTGCCTGGAGTCAGGGGGACAGGGACTCTGGAAACACCATATATTTT. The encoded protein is CAWSQGDRDSGNTIYF. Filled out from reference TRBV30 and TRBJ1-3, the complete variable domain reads SQTIHQWPATLVQPVGSPLSLECTVEGTSNPNLYWYRQAAGRGLQLLFYSVGIGQISSEVPQNLSASRPQDRQFILSSKKLLLSDSGFYLCAWSQGDRDSGNTIYFGEGSWLTVV.

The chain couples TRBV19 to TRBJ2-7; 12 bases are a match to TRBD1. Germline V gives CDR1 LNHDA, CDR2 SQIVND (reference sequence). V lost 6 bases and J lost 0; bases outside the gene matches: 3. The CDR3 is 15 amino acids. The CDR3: CASRRGQGASYEQYF. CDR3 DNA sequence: TGTGCCAGTAGAAGGGGACAGGGGGCCTCCTACGAGCAGTACTTC.

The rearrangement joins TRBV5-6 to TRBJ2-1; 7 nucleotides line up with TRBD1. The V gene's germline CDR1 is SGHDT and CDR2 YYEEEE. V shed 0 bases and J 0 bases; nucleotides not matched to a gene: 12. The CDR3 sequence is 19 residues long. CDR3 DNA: TGTGCCAGCAGCTTGGGGGCCCCCTTCGGGACAGACTCCTACAATGAGCAGTTCTTC. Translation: CASSLGAPFGTDSYNEQFF.

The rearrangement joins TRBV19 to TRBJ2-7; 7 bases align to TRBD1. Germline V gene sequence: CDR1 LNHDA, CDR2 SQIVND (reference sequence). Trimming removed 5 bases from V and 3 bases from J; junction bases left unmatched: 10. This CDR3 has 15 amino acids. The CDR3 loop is CASSPRQGNHYEQYF. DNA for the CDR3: TGTGCCAGTAGTCCTCGACAGGGAAATCACTACGAGCAGTACTTC. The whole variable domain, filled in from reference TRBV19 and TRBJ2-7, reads DGGITQSPKYLFRKEGQNVTLSCEQNLNHDAMYWYRQDPGQGLRLIYYSQIVNDFQKGDIAEGYSVSREKKESFPLTVTSAQKNPTAFYLCASSPRQGNHYEQYFGPGTRLTVT.

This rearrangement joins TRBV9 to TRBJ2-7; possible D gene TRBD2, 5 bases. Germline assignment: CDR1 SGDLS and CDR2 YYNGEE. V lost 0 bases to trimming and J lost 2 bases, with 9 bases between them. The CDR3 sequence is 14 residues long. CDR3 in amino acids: CASSVDSSTYEQYF. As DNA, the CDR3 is TGTGCCAGCAGCGTAGACTCTAGCACCTACGAGCAGTACTTC.

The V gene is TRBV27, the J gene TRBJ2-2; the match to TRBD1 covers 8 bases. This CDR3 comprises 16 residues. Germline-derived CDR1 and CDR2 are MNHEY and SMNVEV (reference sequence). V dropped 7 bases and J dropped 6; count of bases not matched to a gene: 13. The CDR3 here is CASNLRGQVNAGELFF. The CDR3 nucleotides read TGTGCCAGCAACCTAAGGGGACAGGTCAACGCCGGGGAGCTGTTTTTT.

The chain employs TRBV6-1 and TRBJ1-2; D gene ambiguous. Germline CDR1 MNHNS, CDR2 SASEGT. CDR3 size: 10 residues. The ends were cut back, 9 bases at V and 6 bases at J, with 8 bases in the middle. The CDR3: CASSSDGYTF. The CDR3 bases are TGTGCCAGTTCCAGCGATGGCTACACCTTC.

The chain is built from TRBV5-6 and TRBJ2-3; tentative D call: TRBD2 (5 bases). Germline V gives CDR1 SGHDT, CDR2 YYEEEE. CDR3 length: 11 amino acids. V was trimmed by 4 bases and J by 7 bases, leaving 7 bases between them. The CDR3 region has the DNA TGTGCCAGCAGCCAGGACTATACGCAGTATTTT. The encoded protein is CASSQDYTQYF.

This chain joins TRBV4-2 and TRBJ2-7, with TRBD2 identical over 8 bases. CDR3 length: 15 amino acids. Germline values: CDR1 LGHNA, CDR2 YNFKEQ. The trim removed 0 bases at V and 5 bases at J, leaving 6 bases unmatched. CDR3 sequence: CASSQELSGSNEQYF. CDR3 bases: TGTGCCAGCAGCCAAGAGCTCAGCGGGAGTAACGAGCAGTACTTC.

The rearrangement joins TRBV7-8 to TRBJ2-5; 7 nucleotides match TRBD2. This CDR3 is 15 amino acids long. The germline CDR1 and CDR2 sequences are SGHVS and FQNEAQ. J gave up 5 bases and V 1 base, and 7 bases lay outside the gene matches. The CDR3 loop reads CASSLVWGGSETQYF. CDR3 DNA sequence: TGTGCCAGCAGCTTAGTTTGGGGAGGGAGTGAGACCCAGTACTTC.

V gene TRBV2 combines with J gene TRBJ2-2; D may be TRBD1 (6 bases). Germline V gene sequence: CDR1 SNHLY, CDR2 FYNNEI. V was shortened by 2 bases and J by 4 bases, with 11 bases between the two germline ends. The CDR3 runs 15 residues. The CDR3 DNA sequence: TGTGCCAGCAGTGAAAACAGGGTCAGCACCGGGGAGCTGTTTTTT. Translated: CASSENRVSTGELFF.

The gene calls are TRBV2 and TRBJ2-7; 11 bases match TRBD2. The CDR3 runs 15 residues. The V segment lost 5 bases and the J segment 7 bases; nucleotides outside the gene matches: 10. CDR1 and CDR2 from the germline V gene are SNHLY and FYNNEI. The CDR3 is CASSLIAGGPQEQYF. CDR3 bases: TGTGCCAGCAGTTTAATAGCGGGGGGGCCGCAGGAGCAGTACTTC.

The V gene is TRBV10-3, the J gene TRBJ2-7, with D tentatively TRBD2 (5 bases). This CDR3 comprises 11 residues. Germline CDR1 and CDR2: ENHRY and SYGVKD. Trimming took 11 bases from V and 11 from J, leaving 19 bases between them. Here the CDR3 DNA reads TGTGCCGGCAGAGATGAGGAGGAGGAGTACTTC. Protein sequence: CAGRDEEEEYF.

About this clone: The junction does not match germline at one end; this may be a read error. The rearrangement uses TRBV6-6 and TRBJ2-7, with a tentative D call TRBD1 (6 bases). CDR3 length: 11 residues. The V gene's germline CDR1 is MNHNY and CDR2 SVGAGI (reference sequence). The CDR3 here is CASSTTGSFLF. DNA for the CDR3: TGTGCCAGCAGTACGACAGGTTCTTTCCTGTTC.